One and the same sample provided the 26 T cell receptor beta chains below, sequenced in a study of blood T cells in healthy people across ages. Alongside a J-beta primer mix, a sample-barcoded 5' primer served in a second PCR lasting about 6 to 11 cycles. TCRdb recomputed calls from the 5' RACE reads with MiXCR, one row per CDR3 protein. The table has hundreds of thousands of distinct CDR3 sequences, about 50% seen once. The source material was blood. The receptor set was obtained from an elderly woman in good health.

CDR3 bases: TGCAGTGCGAAACCCGGGACGGCTAACTATGGCTACACCTTC. Encoded protein: CSAKPGTANYGYTF. The rearrangement uses TRBV20-1 and TRBJ1-2; D perhaps matches TRBD1 (5 bases). The CDR3 totals 14 residues. V was pared by 6 bases and J by 0 bases, with 14 bases between. Germline V CDR1 and CDR2: DFQATT, SNEGSKA (reference sequence).

This chain links TRBV6-5 with TRBJ1-1; tentative D call: TRBD1 (6 bases). V lost 2 bases to trimming and J lost 6 bases, with 31 bases between them. The CDR3 consists of 20 residues. The V gene's germline CDR1 is MNHEY and CDR2 SVGAGI. This chain's CDR3 is CASSYPQPVRYRAASAEAFF. CDR3 bases: TGTGCCAGCAGTTACCCCCAACCTGTTCGATACAGGGCAGCAAGCGCTGAAGCTTTCTTT.

This clonotype appeared many times. The genes are TRBV20-1 and TRBJ2-5, with a tentative D call TRBD2 (5 bases). The V end lost 8 bases, the J end lost 6 bases, and 7 bases lay between the germline ends. Per the germline V gene, CDR1 is DFQATT and CDR2 is SNEGSKA (reference sequence). The CDR3 has 9 residues. The CDR3: CSPGKTQYF. The CDR3 nucleotides are TGCAGTCCGGGGAAGACCCAGTACTTC.

This clonotype has just one count. The rearrangement joins TRBV29-1 to TRBJ2-3; 7 bases map to TRBD2. Germline trimming cut 3 bases from V and 7 bases from J; bases unmatched to any gene: 7. Germline lookup yields CDR1 SQVTM and CDR2 ANQGSEA. The CDR3 covers 13 residues. CDR3 in DNA: TGCAGCGTTGAGGGACTAAAAATGAATACGCAGTATTTT. Protein: CSVEGLKMNTQYF.

Of note for this clonotype: A much more abundant neighbour one base away suggests this may be a read error. This chain uses TRBV2 with TRBJ1-2; perhaps TRBD1 as D (6 bases). The germline V gene encodes CDR1 SNHLY and CDR2 FYNNEI. V shed 0 bases and J shed 6 bases, with 20 bases lying between them. The CDR3 consists of 17 residues. CDR3 in DNA: TGTGCCAGCAGTGAAGCGGCTGACCCGACAGGTTCTCATGGCTACACCTTC. Protein sequence: CASSEAADPTGSHGYTF. The variable domain in full, completed from reference TRBV2 and TRBJ1-2, reads EPEVTQTPSHQVTQMGQEVILRCVPISNHLYFYWYRQILGQKVEFLVSFYNNEISEKSEIFDDQFSVERPDGSNFTLKIRSTKLEDSAMYFCASSEAADPTGSHGYTFGSGTRLTVV.

The genes are TRBV12-3 or TRBV12-4 and TRBJ2-1, with TRBD1 identical over 8 bases. The V gene end was trimmed by 4 bases and the J gene end by 4 bases; junction bases not matched to a gene: 18. CDR3 length equals 19 residues. CDR3 in amino acids: CASSSLLLGGTGVYNEQFF. DNA for the CDR3: TGTGCCAGCAGTTCTCTCCTCCTTGGGGGGACAGGAGTTTACAATGAGCAGTTCTTC.

As concerns this clonotype: A read error may be the cause here, since a much bigger clone is one base away. The J gene is TRBJ2-1, the V gene TRBV18, with 10 positions matching TRBD2. V lost 0 bases and J lost 9; bases outside the gene matches: 8. The germline V gene encodes CDR1 KGHSH and CDR2 LQKENI. The CDR3 consists of 16 residues. CDR3 DNA sequence: TGTGCCAGCTCACCACCGGGGCTAGCGGGAGTTAGTGAGCAGTTCTTC. Protein sequence: CASSPPGLAGVSEQFF.

This sequence joins TRBV2 and TRBJ2-3; D is perhaps TRBD2 (5 bases). The V gene lost 11 bases and the J gene lost 8 bases, with 26 bases spanning the gap. The length of the CDR3 is 15 residues. CDR1 and CDR2 from the germline V gene are SNHLY and FYNNEI. The CDR3 DNA is TGTGCCCTCCCCCGCGATAGCACCCCCGGAGGTACGCAGTATTTT. It codes for CALPRDSTPGGTQYF.

The gene calls are TRBV5-1 and TRBJ2-3, with D tentatively TRBD2 (6 bases). Trimming shortened V by 0 bases and J by 3 bases, and 17 bases separated the two germline ends. Germline loops: CDR1 SGHRS, CDR2 YFSETQ. The CDR3 has 17 amino acids. The DNA of the CDR3 is TGCGCCAGCAGCTTGGGGTCCGGGGGATCCCCAACAGATACGCAGTATTTT. The encoded protein is CASSLGSGGSPTDTQYF.

The chain links TRBV6-5 to TRBJ1-6; D gene ambiguous. CDR1 is MNHEY, CDR2 SVGAGI, per germline. V lost 6 bases to trimming and J lost 6 bases, with 6 bases between them. The CDR3 is 12 amino acids. The CDR3 sequence is CASSPINSPLHF. The CDR3 nucleotides read TGTGCCAGCAGCCCAATTAATTCACCCCTCCACTTT.

The rearrangement links TRBV6-4 to TRBJ2-5; possible D gene TRBD2, 6 bases. Trimming took off 0 bases at V and 13 bases at J, with 18 bases between the two ends. This CDR3 comprises 14 residues. CDR1 is MRHNA, CDR2 SNTAGT, per germline. CDR3 region: CASSDSGGLGPLYF. In DNA form, the CDR3 reads TGTGCCAGCAGTGACTCTGGAGGGTTGGGTCCTCTGTACTTC.

This clonotype was seen ten or more times. CDR3: CASSPSNSAQETQYF. In DNA, the CDR3 is TGCGCCAGCAGCCCCTCGAATAGCGCCCAAGAGACCCAGTACTTC. This chain uses TRBV5-1 with TRBJ2-5; TRBD2 might be the D (5 bases). This CDR3 region has 15 residues. Germline V gene data show CDR1 as SGHRS and CDR2 as YFSETQ. The ends were cut back, 4 bases at V and 1 base at J, with 14 bases in the middle.

This rearrangement joins TRBV10-3 to TRBJ2-7, with 8 bases fitting TRBD1. After removal of 5 bases from V and 5 bases from J, the junction contained 5 bases not matched to a gene. The CDR3 loop spans 13 amino acids. Germline lookup yields CDR1 ENHRY and CDR2 SYGVKD. CDR3 sequence reads: CAISKTGADEQYF. For the CDR3, the DNA is TGTGCCATCAGTAAGACAGGGGCCGACGAGCAGTACTTC.

For this clonotype: With a much larger clone just one base away, this may be a read error. V is TRBV7-2 and J is TRBJ2-1, with 10 nucleotides matching TRBD1. Germline CDR1 SGHTA, CDR2 FQGNSA. The CDR3 has 17 amino acids. The CDR3 nucleotides read TGTGCCAGCAGCTTACTGGGACAGGGGTTCTCCTACGATGAGCAGTTCTTC. This gives the protein CASSLLGQGFSYDEQFF.

The sample holds one count of this clonotype. The gene calls are TRBV30 and TRBJ2-7; D is uncertain. V lost 8 bases and J 3 bases, leaving 20 bases between the germline ends. The CDR3 has 14 amino acids. Germline V lookup: CDR1 GTSNPN, CDR2 SVGIG (reference sequence). The CDR3, as DNA: TGTGCCAGAGCGAGAAACGAAACCCACTACGAGCAGTACTTC. It yields the protein CARARNETHYEQYF.

The count of this clonotype is one. The chain joins TRBV20-1 to TRBJ2-1, with a tentative D call TRBD2 (5 bases). This CDR3 has 12 residues. Germline V lookup: CDR1 DFQATT, CDR2 SNEGSKA (reference sequence). CDR3 sequence reads: CNANGLNNEQFF. In DNA, the CDR3 is TGCAATGCCAACGGACTTAACAATGAGCAGTTCTTC.

The gene calls are TRBV20-1 and TRBJ2-5, with TRBD1 as a possible D gene (6 bases). Trimming shortened V by 6 bases and J by 2 bases, and 16 bases separated the two germline ends. Germline CDR1 and CDR2: DFQATT and SNEGSKA (reference sequence). This CDR3 has 14 amino acids. The CDR3 protein is CSALTGRGQETQYF. The CDR3 DNA follows: TGCAGTGCATTAACTGGCAGGGGACAAGAGACCCAGTACTTC.

V usage is TRBV7-9 and J usage is TRBJ2-6, with D maybe TRBD2 (7 bases). This CDR3 region has 14 residues. V was shortened by 4 bases and J by 7 bases, with 11 bases between the two germline ends. Germline-derived CDR1 and CDR2 are SEHNR and FQNEAQ (reference sequence). This CDR3 is CASSSGGLANVLTF. CDR3 coding DNA: TGTGCCAGCAGCTCCGGGGGGCTTGCCAACGTCCTGACTTTC.

This clonotype came up many times. The CDR3 here is CSVLVAGGLRPTDTQYF. CDR3 DNA sequence: TGCAGCGTTTTGGTAGCGGGAGGGCTCAGACCCACAGATACGCAGTATTTT. The chain uses TRBV29-1 and TRBJ2-3, with TRBD2 matching over 11 bases. V shed 5 bases and J 2 bases; nucleotides not matched to a gene: 12. The CDR3 loop spans 17 amino acids. The V gene's germline CDR1 is SQVTM and CDR2 ANQGSEA.

The chain couples TRBV12-3 or TRBV12-4 to TRBJ1-6; D uncertain. Trimming removed 10 bases from V and 10 bases from J, with 17 bases in between. The CDR3 spans 13 residues. The CDR3 sequence: CAIQREGGSPLHF. The CDR3 DNA reads as TGTGCCATCCAAAGGGAGGGAGGGTCACCCCTCCACTTT.

This clonotype showed up just once. In DNA, the CDR3 is TGTGCCAGCAGTTCGCTCAGGCCGCTGGGGGAGCAGTACTTC. It translates to CASSSLRPLGEQYF. The chain couples TRBV27 to TRBJ2-7; no clear D. The CDR3 is 14 amino acids. V lost 4 bases, J lost 7 bases, and 17 bases lay in between. Germline CDR1 MNHEY, CDR2 SMNVEV (reference sequence).

The chain uses TRBV11-2 and TRBJ2-1; D call uncertain. The assigned J gene may be wrong: the sequence end matches TRBJ2-7 better. The germline V gene has CDR1 SGHAT and CDR2 FQNNGV. CDR3 length: 13 residues. The CDR3 DNA reads TGTGCCAGCAGCGCACTCCTACAATACGAGCAGTACTTC. Its translation: CASSALLQYEQYF.

V usage is TRBV2 and J usage is TRBJ2-7, with D perhaps TRBD1 or TRBD2 (5 bases each). V lost 1 base and J lost 0, with 13 bases in between. This CDR3 has 16 amino acids. In germline, CDR1 is SNHLY, CDR2 FYNNEI. CDR3 nucleotides: TGTGCCAGCAGTGAAGAGGGGCGGGTGAGCTCCTACGAGCAGTACTTC. It is translated as CASSEEGRVSSYEQYF.

This rearrangement joins TRBV2 to TRBJ2-7, with TRBD1 matching over 9 bases. The CDR3 consists of 14 residues. Trimming cost V 8 bases and J 10 bases; bases outside gene matches: 15. Germline CDR1 is SNHLY and CDR2 is FYNNEI. CDR3 amino acids: CASEKSTGQGIQYF. CDR3 bases: TGTGCCAGCGAAAAATCCACGGGACAGGGAATTCAGTACTTC. The whole variable domain, filled in from reference TRBV2 and TRBJ2-7, reads EPEVTQTPSHQVTQMGQEVILRCVPISNHLYFYWYRQILGQKVEFLVSFYNNEISEKSEIFDDQFSVERPDGSNFTLKIRSTKLEDSAMYFCASEKSTGQGIQYFGPGTRLTVT.

The sample holds many counts of this clonotype. The chain combines TRBV11-2 with TRBJ2-1; 9 bases agree with TRBD2. The CDR3 length is 15 residues. V was clipped by 7 bases and J by 9 bases; unmatched bases: 13. Per the germline V gene, CDR1 is SGHAT and CDR2 is FQNNGV. Here the CDR3 DNA reads TGTGCCAGCACCCCCTCCAATAGCGGGAGAGTTGAGCAGTTCTTC. It specifies CASTPSNSGRVEQFF.

In its sample, this clonotype was seen many times. V and J are TRBV7-9 and TRBJ2-1; weak D call: TRBD1 (5 bases). CDR3 length: 14 residues. V lost 10 bases and J 0 bases, leaving 13 bases between the germline ends. The germline CDR1 and CDR2 sequences are SEHNR and FQNEAQ (reference sequence). The CDR3 sequence is CATQDTSSYNEQFF. As DNA, the CDR3 is TGTGCCACCCAGGACACGAGCTCCTACAATGAGCAGTTCTTC.